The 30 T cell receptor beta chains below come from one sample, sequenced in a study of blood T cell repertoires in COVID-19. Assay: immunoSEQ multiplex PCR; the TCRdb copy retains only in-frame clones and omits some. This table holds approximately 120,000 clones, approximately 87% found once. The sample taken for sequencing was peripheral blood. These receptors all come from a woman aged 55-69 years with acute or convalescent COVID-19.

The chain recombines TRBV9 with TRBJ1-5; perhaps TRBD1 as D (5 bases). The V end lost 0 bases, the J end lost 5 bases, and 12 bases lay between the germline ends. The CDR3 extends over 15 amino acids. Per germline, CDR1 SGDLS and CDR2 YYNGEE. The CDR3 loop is CASSVAGEGDQPQHF. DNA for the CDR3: TGTGCCAGCAGCGTAGCGGGGGAAGGGGATCAGCCCCAGCATTTT.

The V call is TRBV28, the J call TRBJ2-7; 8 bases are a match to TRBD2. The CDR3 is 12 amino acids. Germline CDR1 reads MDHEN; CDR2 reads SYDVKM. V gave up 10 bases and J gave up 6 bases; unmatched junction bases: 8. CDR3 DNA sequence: TGTGCCACATCCGGGACTAGACCCGAGCAGTACTTC. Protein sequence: CATSGTRPEQYF.

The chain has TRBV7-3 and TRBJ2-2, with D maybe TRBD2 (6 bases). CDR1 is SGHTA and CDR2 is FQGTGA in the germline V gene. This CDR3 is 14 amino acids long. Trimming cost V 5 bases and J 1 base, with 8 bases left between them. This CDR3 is CASSLRGNTGELFF. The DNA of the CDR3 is TGTGCCAGCAGCCTGCGGGGGAACACCGGGGAGCTGTTTTTT.

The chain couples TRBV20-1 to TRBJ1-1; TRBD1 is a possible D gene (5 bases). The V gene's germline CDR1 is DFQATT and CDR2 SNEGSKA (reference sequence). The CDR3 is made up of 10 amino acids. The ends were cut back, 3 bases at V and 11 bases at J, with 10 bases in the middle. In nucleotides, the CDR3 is TGCAGTGCTAGTTCAGGGATCGCTTTCTTT. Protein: CSASSGIAFF.

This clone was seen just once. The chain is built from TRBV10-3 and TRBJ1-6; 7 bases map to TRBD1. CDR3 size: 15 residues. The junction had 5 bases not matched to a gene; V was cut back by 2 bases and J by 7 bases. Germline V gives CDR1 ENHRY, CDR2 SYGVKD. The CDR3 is CAISEGTVPNSPLHF. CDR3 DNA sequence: TGTGCCATCAGTGAGGGGACAGTACCAAATTCACCCCTCCACTTT.

The CDR3 nucleotides are TGTGCCAGTAGTATTGGGGCAGGGGGCGCGGTCGGCACTGAAGCTTTCTTT. Translating gives CASSIGAGGAVGTEAFF. The V call is TRBV19, the J call TRBJ1-1, with 8 bases lining up with TRBD1. V lost 3 bases and J lost 4; bases outside the gene matches: 13. The CDR3 length is 17 residues. Germline V gene lookup returns CDR1 LNHDA and CDR2 SQIVND (reference sequence). The whole variable domain, remainder taken from reference TRBV19 and TRBJ1-1, is DGGITQSPKYLFRKEGQNVTLSCEQNLNHDAMYWYRQDPGQGLRLIYYSQIVNDFQKGDIAEGYSVSREKKESFPLTVTSAQKNPTAFYLCASSIGAGGAVGTEAFFGQGTRLTVV.

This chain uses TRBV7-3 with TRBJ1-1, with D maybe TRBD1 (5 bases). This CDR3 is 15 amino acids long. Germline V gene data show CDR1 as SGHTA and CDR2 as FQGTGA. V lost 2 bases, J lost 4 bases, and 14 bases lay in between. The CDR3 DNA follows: TGTGCCAGCAGCTTACAGGGCCCCGCTGGCACTGAAGCTTTCTTT. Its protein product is CASSLQGPAGTEAFF. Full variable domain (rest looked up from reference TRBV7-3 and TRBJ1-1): GAGVSQTPSNKVTEKGKYVELRCDPISGHTALYWYRQSLGQGPEFLIYFQGTGAADDSGLPNDRFFAVRPEGSVSTLKIQRTERGDSAVYLCASSLQGPAGTEAFFGQGTRLTVV.

CDR3 loop: CASRTRTGLTEAFF. The CDR3 nucleotides read TGTGCCAGCAGGACGAGGACAGGTCTCACTGAAGCTTTCTTT. This chain connects TRBV27 to TRBJ1-1; 7 bases are a match to TRBD1. From germline, CDR1 is MNHEY and CDR2 SMNVEV (reference sequence). The CDR3 runs 14 residues. V gave up 6 bases and J gave up 4 bases; unmatched junction bases: 8.

In DNA form, the CDR3 reads TGTGCCAGCAGTCGAAGGACAGGGGAGACCCAGTACTTC. It translates to CASSRRTGETQYF. The chain recombines TRBV25-1 with TRBJ2-5; TRBD1 matches at 8 bases. Germline CDR1 MGHDK, CDR2 SYGVNS. This CDR3 region has 13 residues. With 5 bases clipped from V and 5 bases from J, the junction kept 4 bases outside the gene matches.

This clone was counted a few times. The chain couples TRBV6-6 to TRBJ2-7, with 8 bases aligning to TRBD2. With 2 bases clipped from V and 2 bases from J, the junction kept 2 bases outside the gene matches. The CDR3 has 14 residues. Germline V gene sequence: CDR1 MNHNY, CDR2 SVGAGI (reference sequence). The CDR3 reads CASSYVAGTYEQYF. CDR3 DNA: TGTGCCAGCAGTTACGTAGCGGGAACCTACGAGCAGTACTTC.

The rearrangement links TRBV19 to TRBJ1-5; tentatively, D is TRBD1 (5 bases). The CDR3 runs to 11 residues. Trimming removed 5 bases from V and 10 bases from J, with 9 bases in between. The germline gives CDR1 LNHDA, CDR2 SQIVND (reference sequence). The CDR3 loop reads CASSSQGPQHF. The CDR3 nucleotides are TGTGCCAGTAGTTCCCAGGGTCCCCAGCATTTT.

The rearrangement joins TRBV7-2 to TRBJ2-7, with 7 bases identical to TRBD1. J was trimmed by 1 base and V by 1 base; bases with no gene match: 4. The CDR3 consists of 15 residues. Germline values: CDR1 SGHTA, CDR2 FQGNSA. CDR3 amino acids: CASSLVVDRSYEQYF. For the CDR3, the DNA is TGTGCCAGCAGCTTAGTTGTGGACAGGTCCTACGAGCAGTACTTC.

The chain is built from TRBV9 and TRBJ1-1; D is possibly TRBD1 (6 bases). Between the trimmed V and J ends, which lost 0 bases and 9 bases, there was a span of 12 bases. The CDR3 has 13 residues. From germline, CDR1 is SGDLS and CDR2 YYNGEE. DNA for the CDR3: TGTGCCAGCAGCGTAGCTCACGGGACACAAGCTTTCTTT. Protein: CASSVAHGTQAFF.

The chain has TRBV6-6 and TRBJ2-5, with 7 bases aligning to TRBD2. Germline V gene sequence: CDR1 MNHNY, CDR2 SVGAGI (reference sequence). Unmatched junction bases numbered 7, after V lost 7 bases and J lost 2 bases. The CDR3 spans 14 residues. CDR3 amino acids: CASIDGGIQETQYF. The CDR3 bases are TGTGCCAGCATTGACGGGGGGATTCAAGAGACCCAGTACTTC.

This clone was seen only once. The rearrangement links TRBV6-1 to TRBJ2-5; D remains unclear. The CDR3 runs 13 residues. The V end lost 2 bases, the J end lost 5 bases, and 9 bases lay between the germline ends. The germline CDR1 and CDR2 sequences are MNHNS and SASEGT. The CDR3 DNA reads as TGTGCCAGCAGTGAACTCGGTCGGGAGACCCAGTACTTC. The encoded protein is CASSELGRETQYF.

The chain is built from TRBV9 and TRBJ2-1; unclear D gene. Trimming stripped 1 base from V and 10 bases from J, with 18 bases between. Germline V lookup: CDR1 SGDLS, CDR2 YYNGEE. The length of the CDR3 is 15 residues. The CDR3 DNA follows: TGTGCCAGCAGCGTATACGCAGACCAGCGCGCAGAGCAGTTCTTC. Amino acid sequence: CASSVYADQRAEQFF.

The CDR3 coding sequence is TGTGCCAGCAGTCCTCCCCAAGCCCGAAACACCATATATTTT. This gives the protein CASSPPQARNTIYF. This chain uses TRBV28 with TRBJ1-3, with no clear D. The CDR3 is 14 residues long. V lost 5 bases and J 5 bases, leaving 13 bases between the germline ends. Germline CDR1 MDHEN, CDR2 SYDVKM.

The CDR3 DNA sequence: TGCGCCAGCAGCGTCGCGGGACAGTCTAGCACAGATACGCAGTATTTT. Translated: CASSVAGQSSTDTQYF. The chain carries TRBV5-1 and TRBJ2-3, with a weak D call TRBD1 (7 bases). Germline V gene data show CDR1 as SGHRS and CDR2 as YFSETQ. CDR3 length equals 16 residues. V lost 4 bases, J lost 0 bases, and 15 bases lay in between. Supplemented by reference TRBV5-1 and TRBJ2-3, the full variable domain reads KAGVTQTPRYLIKTRGQQVTLSCSPISGHRSVSWYQQTPGQGLQFLFEYFSETQRNKGNFPGRFSGRQFSNSRSEMNVSTLELGDSALYLCASSVAGQSSTDTQYFGPGTRLTVL.

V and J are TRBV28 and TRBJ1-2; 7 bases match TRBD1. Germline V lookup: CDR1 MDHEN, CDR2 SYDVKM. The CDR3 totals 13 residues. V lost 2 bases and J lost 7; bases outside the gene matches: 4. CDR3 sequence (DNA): TGTGCCAGCAGTTTAACGACAGGGTTTGGCTACACCTTC. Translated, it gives CASSLTTGFGYTF.

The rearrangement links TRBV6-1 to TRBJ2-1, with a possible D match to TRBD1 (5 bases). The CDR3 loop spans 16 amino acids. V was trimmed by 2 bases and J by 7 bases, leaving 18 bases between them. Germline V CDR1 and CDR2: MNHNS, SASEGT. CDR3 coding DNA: TGTGCCAGCAGTGAACCCCCAGGGTCCTACAGGAATGAGCAGTTCTTC. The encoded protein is CASSEPPGSYRNEQFF.

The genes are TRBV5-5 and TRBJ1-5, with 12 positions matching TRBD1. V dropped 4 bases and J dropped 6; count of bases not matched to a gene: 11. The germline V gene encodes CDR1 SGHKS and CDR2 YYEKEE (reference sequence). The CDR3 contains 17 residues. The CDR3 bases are TGTGCCAGCAGCCAGGCGGGGGGACAGGGGGCGGCTCAGCCCCAGCATTTT. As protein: CASSQAGGQGAAQPQHF.

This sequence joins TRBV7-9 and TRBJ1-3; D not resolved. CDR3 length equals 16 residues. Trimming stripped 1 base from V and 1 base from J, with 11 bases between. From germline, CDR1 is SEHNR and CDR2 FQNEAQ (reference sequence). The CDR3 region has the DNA TGTGCCAGCAGCTTAGACGGGAAAAAGTCTGGAAACACCATATATTTT. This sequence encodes CASSLDGKKSGNTIYF.

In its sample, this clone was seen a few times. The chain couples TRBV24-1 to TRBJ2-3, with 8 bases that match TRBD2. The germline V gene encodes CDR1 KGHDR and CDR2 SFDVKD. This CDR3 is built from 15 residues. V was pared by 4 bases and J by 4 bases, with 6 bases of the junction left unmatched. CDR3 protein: CATSDPTSGPDTQYF. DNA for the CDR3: TGTGCCACCAGTGACCCCACTAGCGGTCCAGATACGCAGTATTTT.

The CDR3 loop reads CASSFWGVPGEYF. CDR3 nucleotides: TGTGCCAGCAGCTTTTGGGGGGTCCCTGGGGAGTACTTC. The chain employs TRBV5-4 and TRBJ2-7; tentative D call: TRBD2 (6 bases). V lost 2 bases to trimming and J lost 11 bases, with 17 bases between them. The CDR3 runs to 13 residues. Germline values: CDR1 SGHNT, CDR2 YYREEE (reference sequence). The entire variable domain, with the rest obtained from reference TRBV5-4 and TRBJ2-7, is as follows: ETGVTQSPTHLIKTRGQQVTLRCSSQSGHNTVSWYQQALGQGPQFIFQYYREEENGRGNFPPRFSGLQFPNYSSELNVNALELDDSALYLCASSFWGVPGEYFGPGTRLTVT.

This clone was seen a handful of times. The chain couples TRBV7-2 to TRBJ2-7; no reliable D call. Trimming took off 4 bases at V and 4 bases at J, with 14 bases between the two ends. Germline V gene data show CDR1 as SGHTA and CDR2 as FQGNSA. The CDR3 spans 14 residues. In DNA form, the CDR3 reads TGTGCCAGCAGCTATGACTTGAGCCGGTACGAGCAGTACTTC. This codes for CASSYDLSRYEQYF.

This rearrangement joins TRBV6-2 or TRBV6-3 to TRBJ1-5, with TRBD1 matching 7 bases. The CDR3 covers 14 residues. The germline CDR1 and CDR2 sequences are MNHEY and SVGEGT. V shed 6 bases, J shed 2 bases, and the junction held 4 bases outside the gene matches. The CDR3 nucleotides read TGTGCCAGCAGCATCGACAGGGGCAATCAGCCCCAGCATTTT. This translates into CASSIDRGNQPQHF.

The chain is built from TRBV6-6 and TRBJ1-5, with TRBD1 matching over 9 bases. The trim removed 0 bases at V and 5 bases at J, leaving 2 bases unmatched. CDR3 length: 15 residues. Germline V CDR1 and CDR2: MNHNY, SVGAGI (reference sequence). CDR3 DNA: TGTGCCAGCAGTTACTCGAGGACAGGGGATCAGCCCCAGCATTTT. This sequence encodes CASSYSRTGDQPQHF.

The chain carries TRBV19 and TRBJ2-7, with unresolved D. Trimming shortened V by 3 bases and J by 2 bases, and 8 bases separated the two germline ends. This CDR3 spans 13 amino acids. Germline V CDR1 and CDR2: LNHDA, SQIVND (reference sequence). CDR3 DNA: TGTGCCAGTAGTATTGGCGGTACCTACGAGCAGTACTTC. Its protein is CASSIGGTYEQYF.

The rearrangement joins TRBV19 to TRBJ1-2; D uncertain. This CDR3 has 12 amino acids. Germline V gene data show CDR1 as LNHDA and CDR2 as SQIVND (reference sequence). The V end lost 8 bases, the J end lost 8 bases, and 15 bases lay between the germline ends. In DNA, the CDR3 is TGTGCCAGTCGATCTTACCTCGAGGGCTACACCTTC. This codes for CASRSYLEGYTF.

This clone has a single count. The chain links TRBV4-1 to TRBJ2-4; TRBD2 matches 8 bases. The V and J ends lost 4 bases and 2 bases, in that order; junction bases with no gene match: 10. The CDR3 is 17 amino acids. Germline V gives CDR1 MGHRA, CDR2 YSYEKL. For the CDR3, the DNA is TGCGCCAGCAGCCTTCGGGGGGGTGCACTGACCAAAAACATTCAGTACTTC. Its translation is CASSLRGGALTKNIQYF.